Reported below is one T cell receptor (beta chain). Its antigen is still unknown. With 2 bases removed from V and 4 bases from J, the gap between germline ends came to 11 bases. CDR3 length: 14 residues. CDR1 and CDR2 (germline): SGHAT, FQDESV (reference sequence). This sample was taken from a study of cytomegalovirus exposure and HLA in healthy donors. Regarding the study as a whole: It was likely that a cluster of highly shared sequence variants was a sequencing artifact. Cytomegalovirus-associated status was assigned to about 170 TCR beta chains. What TCR beta sequences reportedly achieved was accurate prediction of HLA-A and HLA-B alleles in most subjects.

The primer mix had 60 Vbeta and 13 Jbeta primers. Here immunoSEQ multiplex PCR was the method, and the copy in TCRdb shows in-frame clones only, minus some. The profile shows about 130,000 clones, around three quarters of them singletons. This clonotype originated in an older woman in good health and CMV-seropositive. The sequenced sample was PBMCs. The chain recombines TRBV11-1 with TRBJ1-2; D is unclear. Written as DNA, the CDR3 is TGTGCCAGCAGCTTACGTGCAGGCTCCTATGGCTACACCTTC. It encodes CASSLRAGSYGYTF.